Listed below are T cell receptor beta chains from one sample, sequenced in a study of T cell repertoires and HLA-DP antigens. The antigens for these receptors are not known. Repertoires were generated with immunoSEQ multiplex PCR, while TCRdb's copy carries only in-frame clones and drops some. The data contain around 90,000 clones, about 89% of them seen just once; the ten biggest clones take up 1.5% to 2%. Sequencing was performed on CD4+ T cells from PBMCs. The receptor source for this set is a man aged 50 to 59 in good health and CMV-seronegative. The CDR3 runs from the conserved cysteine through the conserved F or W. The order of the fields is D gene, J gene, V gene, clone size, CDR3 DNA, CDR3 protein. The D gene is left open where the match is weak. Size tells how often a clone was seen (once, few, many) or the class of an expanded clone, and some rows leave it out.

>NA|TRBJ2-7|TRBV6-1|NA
TGTGCCAGCAGTCAAGCCTGGTGGGCGGGCGATACTTACGAGCAGTACTTC
CASSQAWWAGDTYEQYF
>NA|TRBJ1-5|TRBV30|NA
TGTGCCTGGAGTCGAGGGGAGGTGAGTCAGCCCCAGCATTTT
CAWSRGEVSQPQHF
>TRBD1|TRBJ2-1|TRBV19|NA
TGTGCCAGTAGATACCTTAACACAGGGGCCGGGGATGAGCAGTTCTTC
CASRYLNTGAGDEQFF
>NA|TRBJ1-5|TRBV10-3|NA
TGTGCCATCAGTCCAGGGGAAGATAGCAATCAGCCCCAGCATTTT
CAISPGEDSNQPQHF
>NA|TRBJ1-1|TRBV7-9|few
TGTGCCAGCAGACCACCGCAGTTAAGAGCGAACACTGAAGCTTTCTTT
CASRPPQLRANTEAFF
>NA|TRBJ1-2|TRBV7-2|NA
TGTGCCAGCAGGCCAGGGGCCAACTATGGCTACACCTTC
CASRPGANYGYTF
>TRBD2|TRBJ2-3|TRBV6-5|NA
TGTGCCAGCAGCAGCGGGGTCTACACAGATACGCAGTATTTT
CASSSGVYTDTQYF
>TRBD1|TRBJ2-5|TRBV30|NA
TGTGCCTGGGCGGGGACAGGGGGCTCGGGGGAGACCCAGTACTTC
CAWAGTGGSGETQYF
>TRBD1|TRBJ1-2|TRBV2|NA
TGTGCCAGCATTTGGACAGGGGGTGTCTATGGCTACACCTTC
CASIWTGGVYGYTF
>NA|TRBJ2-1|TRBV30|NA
TGTGCCTGGAGTGTCTCGCTTGGGGCAGGGAGAATCTACAATGAGCAGTTCTTC
CAWSVSLGAGRIYNEQFF
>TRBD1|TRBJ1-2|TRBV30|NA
TGTGCCTGGACTCACCCAGGACAGGGAATAAACTATGGCTACACCTTC
CAWTHPGQGINYGYTF
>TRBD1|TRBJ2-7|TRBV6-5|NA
TGTGCCAGCAGGGTTACAGGGGGCGAGCAGTACTTC
CASRVTGGEQYF
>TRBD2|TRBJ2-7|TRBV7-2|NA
TGTGCCAGCAGCTTATCAAGGGCGGGAGGCGAGCAGTACTTC
CASSLSRAGGEQYF
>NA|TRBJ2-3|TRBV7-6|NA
TGTGCCAGCAGCTTGAGTGGGACACTCGCTACGCAGTATTTT
CASSLSGTLATQYF
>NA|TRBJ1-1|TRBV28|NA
TGTGCCAGCAGTTTGGGGGGGATTCGGGACACTGAAGCTTTCTTT
CASSLGGIRDTEAFF
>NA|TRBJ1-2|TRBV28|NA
TGTGCCAGCAGCTCTGGACAAAGTGGCTACACCTTC
CASSSGQSGYTF
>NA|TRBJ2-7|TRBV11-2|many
TGTGCCAGCAGCTTAGAGGCAGGGTCAGCCTACGAGCAGTACTTC
CASSLEAGSAYEQYF
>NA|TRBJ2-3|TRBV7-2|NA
TGTGCCAGCAGCTCGCCTGCCGATACGCAGTATTTT
CASSSPADTQYF
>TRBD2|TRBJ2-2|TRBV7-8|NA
TGTGCCAGCCGATATCTAGCGGGAGGATCGAACACCGGGGAGCTGTTTTTT
CASRYLAGGSNTGELFF
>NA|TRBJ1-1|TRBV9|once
TGTGCCAGCAGCCGGCATCCGGTAGGCCCAAACATGAACACTGAAGCTTTCTTT
CASSRHPVGPNMNTEAFF
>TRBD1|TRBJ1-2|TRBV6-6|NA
TGTGCCAGCTCCGAGGGGGGACAGGGGATTTATGGCTACACCTTC
CASSEGGQGIYGYTF
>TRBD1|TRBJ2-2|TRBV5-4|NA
TGTGCCGGAAGGGCAGGGGGCGCGGGAACCGGGGAGCTGTTTTTT
CAGRAGGAGTGELFF
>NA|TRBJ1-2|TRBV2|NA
TGTGCCAGCAGTTCCCAGGGTTTATATGGCTACACCTTC
CASSSQGLYGYTF
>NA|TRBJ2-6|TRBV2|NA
TGTGCCAGCAGCGATTGGAACTCTGGGGCCAACGTCCTGACTTTC
CASSDWNSGANVLTF
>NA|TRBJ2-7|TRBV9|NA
TGTGCCAGCAGCGTAGCTGGATTCTCCTACGAGCAGTACTTC
CASSVAGFSYEQYF
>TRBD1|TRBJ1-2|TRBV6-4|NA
TGTGCCAGCAGGGGGACAGGGACCGGCTACACCTTC
CASRGTGTGYTF
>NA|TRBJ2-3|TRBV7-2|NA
TGTGCCAGCAGCCTGCTCACAGATACGCAGTATTTT
CASSLLTDTQYF
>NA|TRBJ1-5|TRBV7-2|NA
TGTGCCAGCAGCTTAGGGACAAAAAATCAGCCCCAGCATTTT
CASSLGTKNQPQHF
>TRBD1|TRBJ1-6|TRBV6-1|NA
TGTGCCAGCAGTGACAGGGGGACTTTCAGCTCCTATAATTCACCCCTCCACTTT
CASSDRGTFSSYNSPLHF
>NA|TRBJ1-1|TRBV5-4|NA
TGTGCCAGCAGCTTGAACAGGGCTGAAGCTTTCTTT
CASSLNRAEAFF
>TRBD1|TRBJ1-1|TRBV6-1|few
TGTGCCAGCTTCGGTTACAGGGGACGAACTGAAGCTTTCTTT
CASFGYRGRTEAFF
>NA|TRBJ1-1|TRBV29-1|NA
TGCAGCGTTCGAAGTCAGATGAACACTGAAGCTTTCTTT
CSVRSQMNTEAFF
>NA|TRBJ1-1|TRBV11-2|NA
TGTGCCAGCAGCCGAGACGGAGCGCGCGCTGAAGCTTTCTTT
CASSRDGARAEAFF
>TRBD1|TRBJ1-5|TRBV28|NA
TGTGCCAGCAGTTTTTGGAGACAGGGAAATCAGCCCCAGCATTTT
CASSFWRQGNQPQHF
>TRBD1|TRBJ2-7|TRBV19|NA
TGTGCCAGCCGGGACAGGGGGAAACTTTACGAGCAGTACTTC
CASRDRGKLYEQYF
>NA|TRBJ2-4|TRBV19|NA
TGTGCCAGTAGTATAGGGGGACACCTAGCCAAAAACATTCAGTACTTC
CASSIGGHLAKNIQYF
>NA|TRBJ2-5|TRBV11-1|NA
TGTGCCAGCAGGAGGGAGAGAATAGAGACCCAGTACTTC
CASRRERIETQYF
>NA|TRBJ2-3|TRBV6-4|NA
TGTGCCAGCAGTGACCGAGGGACCACAGATACGCAGTATTTT
CASSDRGTTDTQYF
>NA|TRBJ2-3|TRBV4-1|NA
TGCGCCAGCAGCCTTCGCGATACGCAGTATTTT
CASSLRDTQYF
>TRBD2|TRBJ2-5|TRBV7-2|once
TGTGCCAGCAGCTTCCAGCGGGGAGCGCTGGAGACCCAGTACTTC
CASSFQRGALETQYF
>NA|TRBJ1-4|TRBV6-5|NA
TGTGCCAGCAGACGGGACAACGCGGATGAAAAACTGTTTTTT
CASRRDNADEKLFF
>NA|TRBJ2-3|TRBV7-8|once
TGTGCCAGCAGCTTAGTTTGGGACGCAGATACGCAGTATTTT
CASSLVWDADTQYF
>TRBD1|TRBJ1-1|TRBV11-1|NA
TGTGCCAGCAGCTTAGTCGACAGGGGCGTGGAAGCTTTCTTT
CASSLVDRGVEAFF
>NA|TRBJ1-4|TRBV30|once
TGTGCCTGGAGTGGGCTAGGGTTGTCAACTAATGAAAAACTGTTTTTT
CAWSGLGLSTNEKLFF
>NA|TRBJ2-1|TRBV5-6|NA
TGTGCCAGCAGCTTGGGGGAAGAGCAGTTCTTC
CASSLGEEQFF
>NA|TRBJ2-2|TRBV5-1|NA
TGCGCCAGCAGTTTGGGACTTCTGAACACCGGGGAGCTGTTTTTT
CASSLGLLNTGELFF
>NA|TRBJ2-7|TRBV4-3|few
TGCGCCAGCAGCCAAGATTTTCTTCTCCCAGGACGGGATGTTGATTTC
CASSQDFLLPGRDVDF
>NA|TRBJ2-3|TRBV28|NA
TGTGCCAGCGGGCCCACAGATACGCAGTATTTT
CASGPTDTQYF
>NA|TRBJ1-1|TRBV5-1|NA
TGCGCCAGCAGCCCAAATGCAGGGTTAGGAGCGAACACTGAAGCTTTCTTT
CASSPNAGLGANTEAFF
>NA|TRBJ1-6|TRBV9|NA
TGTGCCAGCAGTAAGCGGGGGGCAGCTAATTCACCCCTCCACTTT
CASSKRGAANSPLHF
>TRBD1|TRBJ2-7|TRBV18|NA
TGTGCCAGCTCACCCCGGGACAGGCCCTACGAGCAGTACTTC
CASSPRDRPYEQYF
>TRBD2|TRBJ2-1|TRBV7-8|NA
TGTGCCAGCAGCCCTCAGACTAGCGGGGGGGTACATGAGCAGTTCTTC
CASSPQTSGGVHEQFF
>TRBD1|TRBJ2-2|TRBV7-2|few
TGTGCCAGCAGCTCCGGACAGGGTACCGGGGAGCTGTTTTTT
CASSSGQGTGELFF
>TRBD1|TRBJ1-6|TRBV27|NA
TGTGCCAGCAGAACAATACAGGGGTCCTGGTCCTATAATTCACCCCTCCACTTT
CASRTIQGSWSYNSPLHF
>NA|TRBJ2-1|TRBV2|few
TGTGCCAGCCACCGAGAATTAGGCTTTGGGGATGAGCAGTTCTTC
CASHRELGFGDEQFF
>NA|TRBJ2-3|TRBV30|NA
TGTGCCTGGAAACGGGACCCAGTCACGGATACGCAGTATTTT
CAWKRDPVTDTQYF
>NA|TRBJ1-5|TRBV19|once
TGTGCCAGTAGTATCGGAGGTAATCAGCCCCAGCATTTT
CASSIGGNQPQHF